Each of the 2 T cell receptor beta chains below was sequenced from the same sample in a study of cytotoxic CD8 clonotypes in ibrutinib-treated CLL. The assay was immunoSEQ multiplex PCR, and TCRdb's table has in-frame clones only and misses some. The sample holds tens of thousands of clones, less than 70% seen once. The sample was PBMCs, taken after 12 months of ibrutinib treatment. Receptors were obtained from a human donor with chronic lymphocytic leukemia.

The chain carries TRBV6-6 and TRBJ1-2; the D is unclear. V was clipped by 7 bases and J by 1 base, with 4 bases between them. This CDR3 comprises 11 residues. Germline loops: CDR1 MNHNY, CDR2 SVGAGI (reference sequence). Here the CDR3 reads CASNGNYGYTF. As DNA, the CDR3 is TGTGCCAGCAACGGTAACTATGGCTACACCTTC.

In its sample, this clone was seen a few times. The chain is built from TRBV27 and TRBJ1-6, with 9 bases fitting TRBD1. Germline CDR1 MNHEY, CDR2 SMNVEV (reference sequence). The V and J ends lost 6 bases and 7 bases, in that order; junction bases with no gene match: 7. The CDR3 runs 15 residues. The CDR3: CASSLRDRENSPLHF. The CDR3 nucleotides are TGTGCCAGCAGCTTGCGGGACAGGGAAAATTCACCCCTCCACTTT.